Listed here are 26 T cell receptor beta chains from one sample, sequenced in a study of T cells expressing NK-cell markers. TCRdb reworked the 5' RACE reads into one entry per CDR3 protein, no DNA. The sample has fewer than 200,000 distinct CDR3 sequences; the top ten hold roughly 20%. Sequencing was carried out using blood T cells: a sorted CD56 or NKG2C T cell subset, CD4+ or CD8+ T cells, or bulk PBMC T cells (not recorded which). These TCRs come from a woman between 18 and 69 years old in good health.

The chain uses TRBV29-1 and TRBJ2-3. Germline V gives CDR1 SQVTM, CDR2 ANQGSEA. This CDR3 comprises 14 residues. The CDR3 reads CSVDEARRTDTQYF.

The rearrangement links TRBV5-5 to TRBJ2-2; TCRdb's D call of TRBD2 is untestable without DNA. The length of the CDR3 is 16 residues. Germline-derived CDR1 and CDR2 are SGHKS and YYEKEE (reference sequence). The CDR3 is CASSIQTSRNTGELFF.

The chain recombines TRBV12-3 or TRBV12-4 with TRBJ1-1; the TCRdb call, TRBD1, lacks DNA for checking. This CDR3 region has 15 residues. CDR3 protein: CASRFSRGRNTEAFF.

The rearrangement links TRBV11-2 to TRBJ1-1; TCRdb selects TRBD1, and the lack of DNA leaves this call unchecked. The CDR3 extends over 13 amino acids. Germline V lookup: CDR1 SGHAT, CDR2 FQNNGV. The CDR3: CASSRPGATEAFF.

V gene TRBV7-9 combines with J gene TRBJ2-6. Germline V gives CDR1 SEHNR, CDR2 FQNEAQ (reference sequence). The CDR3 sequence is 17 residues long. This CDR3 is CASRETQVFSGANVLTF.

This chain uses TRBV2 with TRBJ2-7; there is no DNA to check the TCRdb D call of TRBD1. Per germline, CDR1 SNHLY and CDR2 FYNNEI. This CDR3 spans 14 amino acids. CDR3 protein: CASSVQAGGDEQYF.

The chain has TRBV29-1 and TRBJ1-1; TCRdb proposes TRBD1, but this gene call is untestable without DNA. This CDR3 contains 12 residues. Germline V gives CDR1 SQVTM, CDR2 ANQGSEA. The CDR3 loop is CSVPGESTEAFF.

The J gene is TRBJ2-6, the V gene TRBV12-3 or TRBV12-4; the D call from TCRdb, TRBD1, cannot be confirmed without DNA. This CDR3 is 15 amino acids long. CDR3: CASSNRGTGANVLTF.

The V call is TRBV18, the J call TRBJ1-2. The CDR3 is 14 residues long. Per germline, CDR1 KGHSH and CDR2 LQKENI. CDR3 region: CASHDRDTYYGYTF.

The CDR3 spells CASSLDGLAGDTQYF. This sequence joins TRBV5-1 and TRBJ2-3. The CDR3 sequence is 15 residues long. CDR1 is SGHRS, CDR2 YFSETQ, per germline.

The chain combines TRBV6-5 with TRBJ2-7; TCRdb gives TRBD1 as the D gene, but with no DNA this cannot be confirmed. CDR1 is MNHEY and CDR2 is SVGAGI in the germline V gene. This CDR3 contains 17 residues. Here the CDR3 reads CASSYSAGAGRSYEQYF.

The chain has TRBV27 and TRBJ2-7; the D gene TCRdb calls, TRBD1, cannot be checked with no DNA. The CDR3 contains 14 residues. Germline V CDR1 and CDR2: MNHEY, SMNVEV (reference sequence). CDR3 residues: CASSRDRADYEQYF.

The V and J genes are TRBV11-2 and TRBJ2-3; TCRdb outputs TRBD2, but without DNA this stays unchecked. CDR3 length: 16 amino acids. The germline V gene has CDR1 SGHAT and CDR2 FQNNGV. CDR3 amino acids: CASSSRGGVFTDTQYF.

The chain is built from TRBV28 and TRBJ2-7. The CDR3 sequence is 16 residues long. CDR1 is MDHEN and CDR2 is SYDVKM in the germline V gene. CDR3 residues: CASSLSGQGGSYEQYF. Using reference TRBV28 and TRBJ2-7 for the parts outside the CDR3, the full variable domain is DVKVTQSSRYLVKRTGEKVFLECVQDMDHENMFWYRQDPGLGLRLIYFSYDVKMKEKGDIPEGYSVSREKKERFSLILESASTNQTSMYLCASSLSGQGGSYEQYFGPGTRLTVT.

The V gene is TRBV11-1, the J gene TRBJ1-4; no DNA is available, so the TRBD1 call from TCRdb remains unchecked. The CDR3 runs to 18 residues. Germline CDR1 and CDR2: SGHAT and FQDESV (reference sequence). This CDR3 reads CASSLRETISGHSEKLFF.

The CDR3: CSARDPGGPNTEAFF. This chain links TRBV20-1 with TRBJ1-1; there is no DNA to check the TCRdb D call of TRBD1. CDR1 is DFQATT and CDR2 is SNEGSKA in the germline V gene (reference sequence). The CDR3 runs to 15 residues.

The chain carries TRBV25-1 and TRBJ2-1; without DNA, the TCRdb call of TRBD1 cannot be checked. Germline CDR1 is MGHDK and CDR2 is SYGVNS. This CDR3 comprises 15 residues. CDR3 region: CASSPGGRVDGEQFF.

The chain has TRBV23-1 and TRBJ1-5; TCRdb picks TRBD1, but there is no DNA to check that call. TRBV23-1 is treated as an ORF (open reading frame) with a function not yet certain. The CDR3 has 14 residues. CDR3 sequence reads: CASSQPGGDQPQHF.

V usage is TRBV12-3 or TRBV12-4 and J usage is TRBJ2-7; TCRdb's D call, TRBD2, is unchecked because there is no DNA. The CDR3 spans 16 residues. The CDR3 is CASGGGSGPGRSEQYF.

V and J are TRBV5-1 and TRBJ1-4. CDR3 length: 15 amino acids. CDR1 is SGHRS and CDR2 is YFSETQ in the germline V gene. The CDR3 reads CASSLGTSSNEKLFF.

The chain's CDR3 is CASHPGLSSTDTQYF. The chain recombines TRBV5-1 with TRBJ2-3; with no DNA, the TCRdb D assignment of TRBD2 cannot be verified. Per the germline V gene, CDR1 is SGHRS and CDR2 is YFSETQ. This CDR3 is built from 15 residues.

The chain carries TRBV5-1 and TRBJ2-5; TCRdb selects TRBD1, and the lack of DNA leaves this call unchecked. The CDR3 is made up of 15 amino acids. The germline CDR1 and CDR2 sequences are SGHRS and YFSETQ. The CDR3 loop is CASSLSTPGSETQYF.

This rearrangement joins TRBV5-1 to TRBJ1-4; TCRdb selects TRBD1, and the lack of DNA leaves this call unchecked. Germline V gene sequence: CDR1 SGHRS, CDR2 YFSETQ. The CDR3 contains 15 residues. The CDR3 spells CASSLAGTKDEKLFF.

This chain's CDR3 is CSARLGWGSAQYF. V and J are TRBV20-1 and TRBJ2-5; TCRdb designates TRBD1, a call that cannot be tested without DNA. Germline V gene data show CDR1 as DFQATT and CDR2 as SNEGSKA (reference sequence). The CDR3 is 13 amino acids.

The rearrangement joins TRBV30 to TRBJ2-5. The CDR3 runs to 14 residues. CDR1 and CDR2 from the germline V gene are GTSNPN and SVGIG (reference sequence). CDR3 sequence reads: CAWSVQERRETQYF. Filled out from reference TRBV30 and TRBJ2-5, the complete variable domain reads SQTIHQWPATLVQPVGSPLSLECTVEGTSNPNLYWYRQAAGRGLQLLFYSVGIGQISSEVPQNLSASRPQDRQFILSSKKLLLSDSGFYLCAWSVQERRETQYFGPGTRLLVL.

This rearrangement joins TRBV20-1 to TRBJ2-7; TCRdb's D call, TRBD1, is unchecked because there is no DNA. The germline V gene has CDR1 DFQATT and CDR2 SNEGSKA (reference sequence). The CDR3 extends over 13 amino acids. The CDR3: CSASKDTSYEQYF.